This T cell receptor beta chain was identified during a study of vaccination effects on CD4 cells after COVID-19. Libraries were prepared by immunoSEQ multiplex PCR; TCRdb keeps only in-frame clonotypes and omits some of them. The profile shows fewer than 25,000 clones, roughly 72% of them singletons. In regard to this clone: Its target is unknown.

In the ViraFEST assay, antigen-specific CD4+ clonotypes were identified by expansion after peptide-pool stimulation. After more than 8 days in culture, the CD4+ T cells were isolated. Participants got two doses of BNT162b2 or mRNA-1273 vaccine. After around 2 million PBMC were placed in each well, they were cultured with 8.5 to 10 IU/ml IL-2 and 10 ug/ml peptides. Sequenced material: CD4+ T cells from PBMCs cultured with HCoV-NL63 spike peptides, taken after COVID-19 vaccination. The source of this sequence is a human donor who received a COVID-19 vaccine.

For the CDR3, the DNA is TGTGCCTGGAGTACAGGGAACTATGGCTACACCTTC. As protein: CAWSTGNYGYTF. This chain uses TRBV30 with TRBJ1-2; D might be TRBD1 (6 bases). V gave up 2 bases and J gave up 2 bases, with 6 bases separating them. Looked up from germline, CDR1 is GTSNPN and CDR2 is SVGIG (reference sequence). The CDR3 length is 12 residues.